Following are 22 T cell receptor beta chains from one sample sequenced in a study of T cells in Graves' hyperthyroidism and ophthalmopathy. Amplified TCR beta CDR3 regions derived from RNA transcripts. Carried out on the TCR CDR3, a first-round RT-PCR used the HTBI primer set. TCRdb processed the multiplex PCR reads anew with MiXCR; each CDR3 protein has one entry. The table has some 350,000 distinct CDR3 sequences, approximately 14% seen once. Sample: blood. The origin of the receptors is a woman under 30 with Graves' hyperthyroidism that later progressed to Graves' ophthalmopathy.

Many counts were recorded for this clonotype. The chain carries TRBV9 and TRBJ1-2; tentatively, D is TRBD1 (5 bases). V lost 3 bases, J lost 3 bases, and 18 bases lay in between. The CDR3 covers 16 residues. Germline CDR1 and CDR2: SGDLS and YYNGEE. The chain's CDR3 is CASSDDPRMGDYGYTF. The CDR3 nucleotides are TGTGCCAGCAGCGATGATCCCAGGATGGGGGACTATGGCTACACCTTC.

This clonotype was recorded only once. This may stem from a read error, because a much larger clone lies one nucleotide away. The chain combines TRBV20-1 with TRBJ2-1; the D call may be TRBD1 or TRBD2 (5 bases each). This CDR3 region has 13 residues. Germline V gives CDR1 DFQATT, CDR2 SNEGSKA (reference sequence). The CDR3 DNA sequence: TGCAGCCAATCCTTGGGACCCTACAATGAGCAGTTCTTC. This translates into CSQSLGPYNEQFF.

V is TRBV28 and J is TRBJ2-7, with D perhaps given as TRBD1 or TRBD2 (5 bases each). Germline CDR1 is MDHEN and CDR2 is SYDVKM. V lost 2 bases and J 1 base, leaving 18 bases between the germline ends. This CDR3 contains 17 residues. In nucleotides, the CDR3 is TGTGCCAGCAGTTTAATCTCCGGGATTGGGGCATCCTACGAGCAGTACTTC. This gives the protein CASSLISGIGASYEQYF. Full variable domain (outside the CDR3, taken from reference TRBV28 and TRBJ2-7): DVKVTQSSRYLVKRTGEKVFLECVQDMDHENMFWYRQDPGLGLRLIYFSYDVKMKEKGDIPEGYSVSREKKERFSLILESASTNQTSMYLCASSLISGIGASYEQYFGPGTRLTVT.

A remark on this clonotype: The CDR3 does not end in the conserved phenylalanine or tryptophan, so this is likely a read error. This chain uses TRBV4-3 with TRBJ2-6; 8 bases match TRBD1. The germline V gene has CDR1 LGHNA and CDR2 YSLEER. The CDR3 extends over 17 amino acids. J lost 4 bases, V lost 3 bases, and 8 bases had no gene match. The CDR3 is CASSHPRTGSGANVLTV. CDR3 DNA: TGCGCCAGCAGCCATCCACGGACAGGGAGCGGGGCCAACGTCCTGACTGTC.

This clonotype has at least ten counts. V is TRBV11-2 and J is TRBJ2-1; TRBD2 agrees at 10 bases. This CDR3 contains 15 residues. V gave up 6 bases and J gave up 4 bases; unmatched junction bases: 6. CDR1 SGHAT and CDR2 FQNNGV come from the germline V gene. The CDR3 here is CASSPGTSDYNEQFF. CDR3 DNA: TGTGCCAGCAGTCCCGGGACTAGCGATTACAATGAGCAGTTCTTC.

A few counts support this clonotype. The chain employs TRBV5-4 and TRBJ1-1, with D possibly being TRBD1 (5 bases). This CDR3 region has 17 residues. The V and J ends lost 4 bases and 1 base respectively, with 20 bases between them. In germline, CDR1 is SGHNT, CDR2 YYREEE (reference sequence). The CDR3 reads CASSRPGEGRGNTEAFF. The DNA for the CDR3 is TGTGCCAGCAGCCGGCCGGGGGAAGGGAGGGGGAACACTGAAGCTTTCTTT.

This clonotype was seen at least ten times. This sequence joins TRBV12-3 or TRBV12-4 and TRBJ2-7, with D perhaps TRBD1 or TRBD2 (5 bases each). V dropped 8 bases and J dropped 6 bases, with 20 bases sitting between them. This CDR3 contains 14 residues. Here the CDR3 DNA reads TGTGCCAGCGGGTGGGTGGGGGAAAGTGGCGAGCAGTACTTC. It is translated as CASGWVGESGEQYF.

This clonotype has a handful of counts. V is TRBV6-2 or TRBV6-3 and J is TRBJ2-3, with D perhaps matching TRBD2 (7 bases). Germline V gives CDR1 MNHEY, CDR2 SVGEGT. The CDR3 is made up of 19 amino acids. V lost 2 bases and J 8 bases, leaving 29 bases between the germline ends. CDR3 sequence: CASSYDPPRGGSFSGTQYF. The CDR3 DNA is TGTGCCAGCAGTTACGACCCCCCAAGGGGGGGGAGCTTCTCGGGTACGCAGTATTTT.

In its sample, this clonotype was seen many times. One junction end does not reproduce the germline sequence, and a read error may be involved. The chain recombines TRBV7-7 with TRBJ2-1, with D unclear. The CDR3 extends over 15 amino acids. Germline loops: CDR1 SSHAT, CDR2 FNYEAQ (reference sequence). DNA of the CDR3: TGTGCTAGCAGCACCGACCCCAGCTCCTACAATGAGCAGTTCTTC. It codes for CASSTDPSSYNEQFF.

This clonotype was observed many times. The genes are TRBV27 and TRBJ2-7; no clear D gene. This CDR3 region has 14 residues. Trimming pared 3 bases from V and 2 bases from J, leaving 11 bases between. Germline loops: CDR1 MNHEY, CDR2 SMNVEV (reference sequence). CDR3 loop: CASSFGKSPYEQYF. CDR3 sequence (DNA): TGTGCCAGCAGTTTCGGCAAGTCCCCCTACGAGCAGTACTTC.

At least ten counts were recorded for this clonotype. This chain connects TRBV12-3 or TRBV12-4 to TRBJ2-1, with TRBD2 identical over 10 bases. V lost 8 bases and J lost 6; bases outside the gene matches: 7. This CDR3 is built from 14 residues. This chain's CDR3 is CASGTSGTPNEQFF. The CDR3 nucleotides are TGTGCCAGCGGAACTAGCGGGACCCCCAATGAGCAGTTCTTC.

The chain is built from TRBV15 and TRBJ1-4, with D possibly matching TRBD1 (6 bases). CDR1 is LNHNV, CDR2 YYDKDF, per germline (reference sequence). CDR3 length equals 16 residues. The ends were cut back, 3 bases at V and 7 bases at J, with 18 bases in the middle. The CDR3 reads CATSSPDRSEFEKLFF. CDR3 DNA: TGTGCCACCAGCAGTCCCGACAGGAGCGAATTTGAAAAACTGTTTTTT.

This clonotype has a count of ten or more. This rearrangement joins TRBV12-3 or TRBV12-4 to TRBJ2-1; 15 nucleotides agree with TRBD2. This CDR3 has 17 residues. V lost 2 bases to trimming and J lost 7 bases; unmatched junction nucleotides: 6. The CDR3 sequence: CASSLSGLAGGKNEQFF. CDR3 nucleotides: TGTGCCAGCAGTTTATCGGGACTAGCGGGAGGTAAAAATGAGCAGTTCTTC.

CDR3 in amino acids: CAISESSNGELFF. For the CDR3, the DNA is TGTGCCATCAGTGAGTCAAGCAACGGGGAGCTGTTTTTT. The V call is TRBV10-3, the J call TRBJ2-2; the D is unclear. CDR3 length: 13 residues. CDR1 ENHRY and CDR2 SYGVKD come from the germline V gene. V was trimmed by 0 bases and J by 7 bases, leaving 6 bases between them.

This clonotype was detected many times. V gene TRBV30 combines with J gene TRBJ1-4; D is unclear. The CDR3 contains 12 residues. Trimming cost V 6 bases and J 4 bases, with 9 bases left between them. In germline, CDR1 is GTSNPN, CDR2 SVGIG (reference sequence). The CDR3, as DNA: TGTGCCTGCCTGGTCGTTAATGAAAAACTGTTTTTT. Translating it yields CACLVVNEKLFF.

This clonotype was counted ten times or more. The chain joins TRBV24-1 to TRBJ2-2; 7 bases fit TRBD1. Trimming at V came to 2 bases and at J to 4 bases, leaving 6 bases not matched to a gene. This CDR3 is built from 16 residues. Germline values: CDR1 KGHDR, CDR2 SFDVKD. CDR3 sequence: CATSDSTGWGTGELFF. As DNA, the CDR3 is TGTGCCACCAGTGATTCGACAGGGTGGGGCACCGGGGAGCTGTTTTTT.

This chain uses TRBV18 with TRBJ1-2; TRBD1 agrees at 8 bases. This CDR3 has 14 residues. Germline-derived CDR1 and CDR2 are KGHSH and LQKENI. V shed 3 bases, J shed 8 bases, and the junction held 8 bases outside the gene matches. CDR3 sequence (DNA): TGTGCCAGCTCACCCGGGACAGGTGGTGGCGGCTACACCTTC. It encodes CASSPGTGGGGYTF.

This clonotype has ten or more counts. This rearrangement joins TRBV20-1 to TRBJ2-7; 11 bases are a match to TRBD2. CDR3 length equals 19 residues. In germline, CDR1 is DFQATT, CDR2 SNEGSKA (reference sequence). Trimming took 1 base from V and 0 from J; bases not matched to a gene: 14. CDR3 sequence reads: CSARGWSSGRSASSYEQYF. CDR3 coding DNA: TGCAGTGCTAGAGGTTGGTCTAGCGGGAGGTCCGCTAGCTCCTACGAGCAGTACTTC.

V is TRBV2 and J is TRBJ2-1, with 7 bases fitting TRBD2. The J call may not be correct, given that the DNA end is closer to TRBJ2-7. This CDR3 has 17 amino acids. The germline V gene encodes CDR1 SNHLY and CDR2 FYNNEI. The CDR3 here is CASSGTSVVSSYNEQYF. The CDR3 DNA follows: TGTGCCAGCAGTGGAACTAGCGTCGTTAGCTCCTACAATGAGCAGTACTTC.

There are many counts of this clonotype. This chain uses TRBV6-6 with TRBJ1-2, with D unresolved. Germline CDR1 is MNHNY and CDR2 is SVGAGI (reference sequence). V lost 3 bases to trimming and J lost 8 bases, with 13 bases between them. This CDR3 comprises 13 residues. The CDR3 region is CASSYSRAGGYTF. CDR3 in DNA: TGTGCCAGCAGTTATTCGAGGGCCGGAGGCTACACCTTC.

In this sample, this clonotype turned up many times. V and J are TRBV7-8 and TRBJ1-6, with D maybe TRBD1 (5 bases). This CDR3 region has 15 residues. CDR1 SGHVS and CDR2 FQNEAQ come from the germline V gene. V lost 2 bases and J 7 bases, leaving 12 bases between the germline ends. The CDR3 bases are TGTGCCAGCAGCTTAAGGGGCAGGGCGAATTCACCCCTCCACTTT. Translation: CASSLRGRANSPLHF. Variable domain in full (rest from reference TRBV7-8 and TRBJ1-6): GAGVSQSPRYKVAKRGQDVALRCDPISGHVSLFWYQQALGQGPEFLTYFQNEAQLDKSGLPSDRFFAERPEGSVSTLKIQRTQQEDSAVYLCASSLRGRANSPLHFGNGTRLTVT.

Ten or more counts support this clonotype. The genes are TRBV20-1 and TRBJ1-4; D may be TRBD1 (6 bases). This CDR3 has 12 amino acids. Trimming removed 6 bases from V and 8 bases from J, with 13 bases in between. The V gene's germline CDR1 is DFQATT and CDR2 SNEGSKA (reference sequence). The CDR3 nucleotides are TGCAGTGCAGAACAGGGTGGGGAAAAACTGTTTTTT. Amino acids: CSAEQGGEKLFF.